The 29 T cell receptor beta chains below come from one sample, sequenced in a study of tumor-infiltrating lymphocytes in oesophageal squamous cell carcinoma. TCRdb redid the calling of the PCR reads with MiXCR, one entry per CDR3 protein. The sample consists of just under 20,000 distinct CDR3 sequences, around two fifths of them appearing once. Material: esophageal tumor tissue. Source of these receptors: a male donor with esophageal squamous cell carcinoma.

This chain links TRBV7-6 with TRBJ2-7, with TRBD2 matching 7 bases. This CDR3 region has 15 residues. Germline V gene sequence: CDR1 SGHVS, CDR2 FNYEAQ. V gave up 1 base and J gave up 7 bases; unmatched junction bases: 10. The CDR3, as DNA: TGTGCCAGCAGCTTAGACCCTAGCGGATACAATGAGCAGTACTTC. Translated, it gives CASSLDPSGYNEQYF.

This clonotype showed up just a few times. The chain recombines TRBV13 with TRBJ2-4; 11 bases are a match to TRBD2. The DNA end is more similar to TRBJ2-1, so the J call may be wrong. The CDR3 extends over 16 amino acids. Germline values: CDR1 PRHDT, CDR2 FYEKMQ (reference sequence). Here the CDR3 reads CASSLGLAGGVYEQFF. The CDR3 coding sequence is TGTGCCAGCAGCTTAGGGCTAGCGGGAGGTGTGTATGAGCAGTTCTTC.

On this clonotype: The conserved phenylalanine or tryptophan normally closing the CDR3 is absent here, so this likely arose from a read error. Because the CDR3's place on the DNA is in doubt, the DNA is left out and the CDR3 is given as listed by TCRdb. This CDR3 reads CASSLSAGG. The chain couples TRBV7-2 to TRBJ2-6; the DNA was not used to check the table's D call, TRBD1. In germline, CDR1 is SGHTA, CDR2 FQGNSA. The CDR3 contains 9 residues when both ends are counted.

The sample holds many counts of this clonotype. This sequence joins TRBV6-1 and TRBJ2-7; 11 nucleotides line up with TRBD2. This CDR3 is built from 15 residues. Germline trimming cut 5 bases from V and 2 bases from J; bases unmatched to any gene: 5. The germline V gene has CDR1 MNHNS and CDR2 SASEGT. The CDR3 nucleotides are TGTGCCAGCAGTTCCGGGACTAGCGGAGCCTACGAGCAGTACTTC. As protein: CASSSGTSGAYEQYF.

The table lists this clonotype with many counts. Possible read error: a much larger clone is one base away. The chain links TRBV6-1 to TRBJ2-7, with D possibly being TRBD2 (5 bases). The CDR3 runs 12 residues. CDR1 and CDR2 (germline): MNHNS, SASEGT. The ends were cut back, 6 bases at V and 7 bases at J, with 13 bases in the middle. Here the CDR3 DNA reads TGTGCCAGCAGACTAGACACTAATGAGCAGTACTTC. Translating it yields CASRLDTNEQYF.

This chain connects TRBV29-1 to TRBJ2-5, with 12 bases aligning to TRBD2. This CDR3 has 15 amino acids. Germline trimming cut 6 bases from V and 1 base from J; bases unmatched to any gene: 6. Germline-derived CDR1 and CDR2 are SQVTM and ANQGSEA. The chain's CDR3 is CSVKTSGGSQETQYF. DNA for the CDR3: TGCAGCGTAAAGACTAGCGGGGGTTCCCAAGAGACCCAGTACTTC.

This clonotype has a count of ten or more. The chain employs TRBV6-6 and TRBJ1-2; 10 positions match TRBD1. CDR1 is MNHNY and CDR2 is SVGAGI in the germline V gene (reference sequence). There are 15 residues in the CDR3. V shed 2 bases and J 4 bases; nucleotides not matched to a gene: 4. CDR3 DNA: TGTGCCAGCAGTTACGGGACAGGGGATGGCTATGGCTACACCTTC. Translating it yields CASSYGTGDGYGYTF.

The chain couples TRBV6-1 to TRBJ2-3; D is perhaps TRBD1 (6 bases). The better agreement between TRBJ2-2 and the DNA end casts doubt on the J call. The germline V gene has CDR1 MNHNS and CDR2 SASEGT. The CDR3 contains 15 residues. CDR3 amino acids: CASSLYRENTGELFF. The DNA for the CDR3 is TGTGCCAGCAGTTTATACAGGGAAAACACCGGGGAGCTGTTTTTT.

A remark on this clonotype: The conserved closing phenylalanine or tryptophan is absent in this CDR3, likely reflecting a read error. The DNA is omitted, as the CDR3 cannot be located on it reliably, and the CDR3 follows TCRdb's listing. The chain couples TRBV14 to TRBJ1-6. Ends included, the CDR3 has 14 residues. Germline V CDR1 and CDR2: SGHDN, FVKESK. This CDR3 reads CASSQAGSYSPVHC.

This clonotype has a count of ten or more. The rearrangement uses TRBV28 and TRBJ2-7; TRBD2 might be the D (7 bases). The V end was cut by 7 bases, the J end by 1 base, with 14 bases between. Germline CDR1 MDHEN, CDR2 SYDVKM. The CDR3 has 14 residues. The CDR3 DNA is TGTGCCAGCAAAGGGAGGGGGGCGTCCTACGAGCAGTACTTC. Protein: CASKGRGASYEQYF.

The chain couples TRBV11-3 to TRBJ2-6; a weak D match, TRBD2 (7 bases). The J call is in doubt because the DNA end fits TRBJ2-7 better. Germline V gene data show CDR1 as SGHNT and CDR2 as YENEEA. CDR3 length equals 15 residues. The CDR3 loop is CASSKGGGAAYEQYF. The CDR3, as DNA: TGTGCCAGCAGCAAAGGGGGAGGGGCGGCCTACGAGCAGTACTTC.

The chain is built from TRBV28 and TRBJ2-1, with 7 bases aligning to TRBD1. The CDR3 covers 16 residues. Germline values: CDR1 MDHEN, CDR2 SYDVKM. V was pared by 5 bases and J by 4 bases, with 11 bases of the junction left unmatched. CDR3 coding DNA: TGTGCCAGCAGTCCGACAGGGCGGCTTACTTACAATGAGCAGTTCTTC. It encodes CASSPTGRLTYNEQFF.

This clonotype was found a few times. The gene calls are TRBV4-2 and TRBJ2-5; D might be TRBD2 (6 bases). The end of the DNA fits TRBJ2-7 better, so the J call may be wrong. CDR1 is LGHNA, CDR2 YNFKEQ, per germline. CDR3 size: 16 residues. The CDR3 DNA sequence: TGTGCCAGCAGCCAAGATCGAGTAGCGGTAAGATACGAGCAGTACTTC. Encoded protein: CASSQDRVAVRYEQYF.

This clonotype was seen at least ten times. This may stem from a read error, because a much larger clone lies one nucleotide away. The chain joins TRBV7-2 to TRBJ2-7, with 9 bases lining up with TRBD2. J was trimmed by 7 bases and V by 2 bases; bases with no gene match: 12. The CDR3 contains 16 residues. CDR1 SGHTA and CDR2 FQGNSA come from the germline V gene. Here the CDR3 reads CASSLTSGLSYNEQYF. The CDR3 coding sequence is TGTGCCAGCAGCTTAACTAGCGGGTTATCCTACAATGAGCAGTACTTC.

This clonotype was recorded at least ten times. This sequence joins TRBV7-2 and TRBJ2-3; D might be TRBD1 (6 bases). This CDR3 is 19 amino acids long. The germline V and J ends were trimmed by 0 bases and 3 bases, with 22 bases remaining between them. Germline V gives CDR1 SGHTA, CDR2 FQGNSA. The CDR3 sequence: CASSLAQRNLAGATDTQYF. The CDR3 bases are TGTGCCAGCAGCTTAGCACAAAGGAACTTGGCAGGGGCAACAGATACGCAGTATTTT.

V gene TRBV5-6 combines with J gene TRBJ2-5; 7 bases map to TRBD1. The J call may be mistaken, given a closer DNA end match to TRBJ2-7. Germline assignment: CDR1 SGHDT and CDR2 YYEEEE. CDR3 length: 14 residues. CDR3 nucleotide sequence: TGTGCCAGCAGTCGAAGAACAGGGGTCTACGAGCAGTACTTC. The encoded protein is CASSRRTGVYEQYF.

The genes are TRBV9 and TRBJ2-1, with TRBD1 identical over 7 bases. The CDR3 contains 14 residues. Germline CDR1 and CDR2: SGDLS and YYNGEE. V gave up 3 bases and J gave up 10 bases; unmatched junction bases: 10. In DNA, the CDR3 is TGTGCCAGCAGCGAGACAGGGATCGACTACGAGCAGTTCTTC. Amino acids: CASSETGIDYEQFF.

This clonotype was seen a handful of times. This chain links TRBV6-1 with TRBJ2-5; no firm D call. Deletions cut 7 bases from V and 4 bases from J, with 13 bases between. From germline, CDR1 is MNHNS and CDR2 SASEGT. The CDR3 has 13 residues. The CDR3 protein is CASTSGYIETQYF. In DNA, the CDR3 is TGTGCCAGCACTTCCGGGTACATAGAGACCCAGTACTTC.

This clonotype has at least ten counts. The V call is TRBV10-3, the J call TRBJ2-1, with 7 bases identical to TRBD1. The V gene end was trimmed by 3 bases and the J gene end by 4 bases; junction bases not matched to a gene: 12. This CDR3 spans 17 amino acids. Germline V gene sequence: CDR1 ENHRY, CDR2 SYGVKD. The CDR3 spells CAISDLPRDRTYNEQFF. CDR3 coding DNA: TGTGCCATCAGTGATTTACCCCGGGACAGAACATACAATGAGCAGTTCTTC.

Details on this clonotype: Given a much more abundant clone one base away, this may be a read error. The rearrangement uses TRBV7-2 and TRBJ2-1; TRBD2 aligns across 11 bases. Trimming took 4 bases from V and 13 from J; bases not matched to a gene: 15. This CDR3 is 16 amino acids long. Looked up from germline, CDR1 is SGHTA and CDR2 is FQGNSA. CDR3 region: CASSSSGTSGPGAQFF. The CDR3 nucleotides are TGTGCCAGCAGCTCCTCCGGGACTAGCGGTCCTGGGGCCCAGTTCTTC. The whole variable domain, filled in from reference TRBV7-2 and TRBJ2-1, reads GAGVSQSPSNKVTEKGKDVELRCDPISGHTALYWYRQSLGQGLEFLIYFQGNSAPDKSGLPSDRFSAERTGGSVSTLTIQRTQQEDSAVYLCASSSSGTSGPGAQFFGPGTRLTVL.

The rearrangement uses TRBV3-1 and TRBJ1-3; D unclear. This CDR3 comprises 15 residues. V was trimmed by 4 bases and J by 2 bases, leaving 12 bases between them. Germline V CDR1 and CDR2: LGHDT, YNNKEL (reference sequence). CDR3 nucleotides: TGTGCCAGCAGCCCGTTCGGGGTAGCTGGAAACACCATATATTTT. This sequence encodes CASSPFGVAGNTIYF.

The V call is TRBV7-2, the J call TRBJ2-7; 7 nucleotides align to TRBD1. The J call may be mistaken, given a closer DNA end match to TRBJ2-5. The germline gives CDR1 SGHTA, CDR2 FQGNSA. The CDR3 is 16 amino acids. CDR3 nucleotide sequence: TGTGCCAGCAGCCCTGGGGCAGGGGGTAGTGTAGAGACCCAGTACTTC. Amino acids: CASSPGAGGSVETQYF.

This clonotype was observed at least ten times. The chain is built from TRBV5-5 and TRBJ2-1, with D perhaps assigned TRBD1 or TRBD2 (5 bases each). The CDR3 contains 13 residues. Trimming removed 4 bases from V and 5 bases from J, with 10 bases in between. Germline V CDR1 and CDR2: SGHKS, YYEKEE (reference sequence). The chain's CDR3 is CASSRDGNNEQFF. The CDR3 nucleotides read TGTGCCAGCAGCAGGGACGGAAACAATGAGCAGTTCTTC.

This clonotype rates as medium-sized. The chain combines TRBV28 with TRBJ1-1; D remains unclear. CDR3 length equals 14 residues. The germline CDR1 and CDR2 sequences are MDHEN and SYDVKM. The ends were cut back, 4 bases at V and 2 bases at J, with 11 bases in the middle. DNA for the CDR3: TGTGCCAGCAGTTCCCCCGCAGCAAACACTGAAGCTTTCTTT. It translates to CASSSPAANTEAFF. Combining the CDR3 with reference TRBV28 and TRBJ1-1 gives the whole variable domain DVKVTQSSRYLVKRTGEKVFLECVQDMDHENMFWYRQDPGLGLRLIYFSYDVKMKEKGDIPEGYSVSREKKERFSLILESASTNQTSMYLCASSSPAANTEAFFGQGTRLTVV.

The chain has TRBV7-3 and TRBJ2-7; no clear D gene. The DNA end lines up better with TRBJ2-1; the J call may be wrong. This CDR3 is 13 amino acids long. In germline, CDR1 is SGHTA, CDR2 FQGTGA. CDR3 nucleotides: TGTGCCAGCAGCTTACTCGTAGCCAATGAGCAGTTCTTC. Translation gives CASSLLVANEQFF.

This clonotype was seen ten or more times. The rearrangement links TRBV2 to TRBJ1-2, with D hard to call. This CDR3 has 14 amino acids. V dropped 6 bases and J dropped 0 bases, with 11 bases sitting between them. Germline V gives CDR1 SNHLY, CDR2 FYNNEI. CDR3 residues: CASSAEYSNYGYTF. CDR3 in DNA: TGTGCCAGCAGCGCCGAATACTCTAACTATGGCTACACCTTC.

This clonotype was counted only a few times. This clone may be a read error of a much larger clone one base away. The rearrangement uses TRBV6-5 and TRBJ2-5, with 7 bases lining up with TRBD1. V lost 2 bases to trimming and J lost 11 bases; unmatched junction nucleotides: 11. The CDR3 is 14 amino acids. The V gene's germline CDR1 is MNHEY and CDR2 SVGAGI. The CDR3 DNA reads TGTGCCAGCAGTTACGCCCCAGGGGGAGATGAGCAGTACTTC. Amino acid sequence: CASSYAPGGDEQYF.

The chain has TRBV7-9 and TRBJ2-5; 7 bases agree with TRBD2. With the DNA end fitting TRBJ2-1 better, the J assignment may be wrong. Germline V gene lookup returns CDR1 SEHNR and CDR2 FQNEAQ (reference sequence). This CDR3 region has 17 residues. The CDR3 coding sequence is TGTGCCAGCAGCTCAACCCGAGGAGTGCTAGCGGACAATGAGCAGTTCTTC. Protein: CASSSTRGVLADNEQFF.

By share, this clonotype ranks as medium-sized. The V call is TRBV6-1, the J call TRBJ2-7; D is perhaps TRBD1 (6 bases). The V gene's germline CDR1 is MNHNS and CDR2 SASEGT. The CDR3 is 14 amino acids. The V gene lost 3 bases and the J gene lost 1 base, with 10 bases spanning the gap. Here the CDR3 DNA reads TGTGCCAGCAGTGAGCCGGGGACATCCTACGAGCAGTACTTC. It yields the protein CASSEPGTSYEQYF.